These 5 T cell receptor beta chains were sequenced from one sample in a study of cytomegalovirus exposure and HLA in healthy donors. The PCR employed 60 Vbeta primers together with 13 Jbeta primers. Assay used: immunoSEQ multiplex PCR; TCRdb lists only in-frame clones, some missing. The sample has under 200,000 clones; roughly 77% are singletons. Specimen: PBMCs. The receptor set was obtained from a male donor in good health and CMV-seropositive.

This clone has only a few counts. The CDR3 DNA follows: TGTGCCAGCACTACAGGGACAGGTACAGATACGCAGTATTTT. It translates to CASTTGTGTDTQYF. This chain links TRBV6-6 with TRBJ2-3; TRBD1 matches at 8 bases. The CDR3 totals 14 residues. Germline lookup yields CDR1 MNHNY and CDR2 SVGAGI (reference sequence). V shed 7 bases, J shed 3 bases, and the junction held 6 bases outside the gene matches.

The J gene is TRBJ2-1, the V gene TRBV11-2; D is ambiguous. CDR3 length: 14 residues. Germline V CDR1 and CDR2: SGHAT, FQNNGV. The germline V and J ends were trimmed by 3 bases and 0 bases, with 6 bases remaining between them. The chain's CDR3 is CASSFASSYNEQFF. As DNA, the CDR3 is TGTGCCAGCAGCTTCGCTAGCTCCTACAATGAGCAGTTCTTC.

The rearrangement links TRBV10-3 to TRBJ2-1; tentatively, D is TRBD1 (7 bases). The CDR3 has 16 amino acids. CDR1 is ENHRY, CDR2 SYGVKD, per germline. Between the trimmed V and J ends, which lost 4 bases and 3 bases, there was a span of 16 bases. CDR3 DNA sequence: TGTGCCATCAGTGGGGCAGGGGGAGGAGGCTACAATGAGCAGTTCTTC. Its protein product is CAISGAGGGGYNEQFF.

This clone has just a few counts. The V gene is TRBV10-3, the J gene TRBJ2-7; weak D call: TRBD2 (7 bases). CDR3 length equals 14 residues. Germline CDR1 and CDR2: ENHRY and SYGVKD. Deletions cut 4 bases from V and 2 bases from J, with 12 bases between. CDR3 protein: CAISGGGLTYEQYF. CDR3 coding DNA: TGTGCCATCAGTGGGGGGGGCCTCACCTACGAGCAGTACTTC.

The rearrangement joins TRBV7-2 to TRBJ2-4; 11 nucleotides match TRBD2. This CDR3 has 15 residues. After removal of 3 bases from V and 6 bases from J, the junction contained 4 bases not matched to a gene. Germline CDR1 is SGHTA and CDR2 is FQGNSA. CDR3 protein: CASSFSGTSGNIQYF. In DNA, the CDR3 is TGTGCCAGCAGCTTCTCCGGGACTAGCGGAAACATTCAGTACTTC.